This entry lists 14 T cell receptor beta chains sequenced from one sample in a study of Graves' ophthalmopathy and Graves' hyperthyroidism. Amplification targeted the TCR beta CDR3 regions, with RNA transcripts as the source material. Second-round multiplex PCR came after a first-round RT-PCR that employed HTBI primers. TCRdb independently ran MiXCR on the multiplex PCR reads; one entry per CDR3 protein. The table lists 740,000 or so distinct CDR3 sequences, 40% of them singletons. The sequenced sample consisted of peripheral blood. The receptors derive from an adult man with Graves' ophthalmopathy.

Points on this clonotype: The junction differs from germline at one of its ends, possibly a read error. The V gene is TRBV10-2, the J gene TRBJ1-1; 7 nucleotides align to TRBD1. CDR1 and CDR2 (germline): WSHSY, SAAADI. The CDR3 totals 15 residues. DNA for the CDR3: TGTGCCAGCAGTAGAGGGGGCAGGGCGAACACTGAAGCTTTCTTT. Its translation: CASSRGGRANTEAFF.

This clonotype has ten or more counts. The chain couples TRBV6-5 to TRBJ1-6; D gene ambiguous. V dropped 6 bases and J dropped 0 bases, with 12 bases sitting between them. Germline values: CDR1 MNHEY, CDR2 SVGAGI. The CDR3 has 16 residues. The CDR3 protein is CASSPARSSYNSPLHF. The CDR3 DNA sequence: TGTGCCAGCAGCCCAGCGAGGAGCTCCTATAATTCACCCCTCCACTTT.

This clonotype was observed at least ten times. The chain recombines TRBV5-5 with TRBJ1-2, with D unresolved. From germline, CDR1 is SGHKS and CDR2 YYEKEE (reference sequence). The CDR3 loop spans 16 amino acids. Trimming removed 4 bases from V and 4 bases from J, with 20 bases in between. The CDR3 region is CASSPDGGGTSYGYTF. For the CDR3, the DNA is TGTGCCAGCAGCCCAGATGGTGGAGGCACCTCCTATGGCTACACCTTC. Based on the CDR3 plus reference TRBV5-5 and TRBJ1-2, the full variable domain is DAGVTQSPTHLIKTRGQQVTLRCSPISGHKSVSWYQQVLGQGPQFIFQYYEKEERGRGNFPDRFSARQFPNYSSELNVNALLLGDSALYLCASSPDGGGTSYGYTFGSGTRLTVV.

This chain connects TRBV6-5 to TRBJ1-1; D is ambiguous. This CDR3 contains 14 residues. V was trimmed by 7 bases and J by 8 bases, leaving 20 bases between them. Looked up from germline, CDR1 is MNHEY and CDR2 is SVGAGI. The CDR3, as DNA: TGTGCCAGCACCCCCACCCCGGGAAGGGCGGAAGCTTTCTTT. It codes for CASTPTPGRAEAFF.

This clonotype was seen repeatedly, ten times or more. V gene TRBV2 combines with J gene TRBJ1-2, with 8 bases matching TRBD1. Unmatched junction bases numbered 4, after V lost 8 bases and J lost 2 bases. The CDR3 is 13 amino acids. The germline V gene has CDR1 SNHLY and CDR2 FYNNEI. The chain's CDR3 is CASRQGMNYGYTF. CDR3 coding DNA: TGTGCCAGCCGACAGGGGATGAACTATGGCTACACCTTC.

For this clonotype: An end of the junction differs from the germline gene, which may be a read error. The chain links TRBV10-3 to TRBJ1-2, with no clear D. Germline CDR1 reads ENHRY; CDR2 reads SYGVKD. There are 14 residues in the CDR3. CDR3 nucleotide sequence: TGTGCCAGCAGTCCGGGTCGAGAGGTCTATGGCTACACCTTC. Translating gives CASSPGREVYGYTF.

This chain joins TRBV20-1 and TRBJ1-1, with a tentative D call TRBD1 (6 bases). The V gene lost 4 bases and the J gene lost 4 bases, with 19 bases spanning the gap. This CDR3 has 15 residues. Per germline, CDR1 DFQATT and CDR2 SNEGSKA (reference sequence). CDR3 sequence (DNA): TGCAGTGCTACCGGGGGCGGGACGTTGAGCACTGAAGCTTTCTTT. Translated: CSATGGGTLSTEAFF.

The CDR3 sequence is CASSLEWGQETQYF. The CDR3, as DNA: TGTGCCAGCAGCTTAGAATGGGGGCAGGAGACCCAGTACTTC. The chain combines TRBV7-9 with TRBJ2-5, with D maybe TRBD1 (6 bases). The V and J ends lost 1 base and 5 bases respectively, with 11 bases between them. The V gene's germline CDR1 is SEHNR and CDR2 FQNEAQ (reference sequence). The CDR3 totals 14 residues.

This clonotype was observed a handful of times. V usage is TRBV4-1 and J usage is TRBJ1-1; tentatively, D is TRBD1 (5 bases). V was trimmed by 3 bases and J by 4 bases, leaving 18 bases between them. CDR1 is MGHRA, CDR2 YSYEKL, per germline. The CDR3 has 16 residues. The DNA for the CDR3 is TGCGCCAGCAGCCACCTAGCGGAGGGCGGGGCCACTGAAGCTTTCTTT. This translates into CASSHLAEGGATEAFF.

The CDR3 protein is CASSFGGDQETQYF. CDR3 nucleotides: TGTGCCAGCAGCTTTGGGGGCGACCAAGAGACCCAGTACTTC. V gene TRBV7-2 combines with J gene TRBJ2-5, with D perhaps TRBD1 (6 bases). There are 14 residues in the CDR3. Trimming took off 3 bases at V and 0 bases at J, with 8 bases between the two ends. Per germline, CDR1 SGHTA and CDR2 FQGNSA. Full variable domain (outside the CDR3, taken from reference TRBV7-2 and TRBJ2-5): GAGVSQSPSNKVTEKGKDVELRCDPISGHTALYWYRQSLGQGLEFLIYFQGNSAPDKSGLPSDRFSAERTGGSVSTLTIQRTQQEDSAVYLCASSFGGDQETQYFGPGTRLLVL.

The chain employs TRBV6-1 and TRBJ1-2; TRBD1 matches 7 bases. The CDR3 has 14 amino acids. Per the germline V gene, CDR1 is MNHNS and CDR2 is SASEGT. V gave up 5 bases and J gave up 5 bases; unmatched junction bases: 8. The chain's CDR3 is CASSRQGSGYGYTF. The CDR3 DNA sequence: TGTGCCAGCAGTCGACAGGGTTCTGGTTATGGCTACACCTTC.

The chain combines TRBV2 with TRBJ2-3, with a tentative D call TRBD2 (6 bases). V was trimmed by 4 bases and J by 1 base, leaving 12 bases between them. The CDR3 has 15 amino acids. Germline assignment: CDR1 SNHLY and CDR2 FYNNEI. DNA for the CDR3: TGTGCCAGCAGTGTCCTGGCTAGCGGCACAGATACGCAGTATTTT. It encodes CASSVLASGTDTQYF.

In this sample, this clonotype turned up many times. The rearrangement links TRBV5-8 to TRBJ2-5; 7 bases fit TRBD1. Germline CDR1 is SGHTS and CDR2 is YDEGEE. V shed 4 bases and J 4 bases; nucleotides not matched to a gene: 13. This CDR3 is built from 16 residues. CDR3 in amino acids: CASSQTGSSSSETQYF. The CDR3 DNA is TGTGCCAGCAGCCAGACAGGGTCATCGTCGTCAGAGACCCAGTACTTC.

This clonotype was seen at least ten times. This sequence joins TRBV15 and TRBJ2-5; tentatively, D is TRBD1 (6 bases). The V gene lost 0 bases and the J gene lost 0 bases, with 14 bases spanning the gap. This CDR3 spans 17 amino acids. Germline CDR1 is LNHNV and CDR2 is YYDKDF (reference sequence). The CDR3 here is CATSRDLPGQNQETQYF. In DNA, the CDR3 is TGTGCCACCAGCAGAGATCTTCCCGGACAGAACCAAGAGACCCAGTACTTC.